A selection of T cell receptor beta chains follows, all from one sample in a study of Graves' ophthalmopathy and Graves' hyperthyroidism. MiXCR was run by TCRdb on the multiplex PCR reads, yielding one entry per CDR3 protein. The sample includes roughly 400,000 distinct CDR3 sequences, about 18% of them seen just once. The sequenced sample was peripheral blood. These receptors were taken from an adult woman with stable Graves' hyperthyroidism. The CDR3 runs from the conserved cysteine through the conserved F or W. Fields, in order: J gene, V gene, CDR3 protein.

TRBJ1-1	TRBV6-5	CASDHETVEAFF
TRBJ1-2	TRBV6-1	CASSGYGRDYGYTF
TRBJ2-1	TRBV29-1	CSALTGSSYNEQFF
TRBJ2-5	TRBV7-7	CASSLAEGRQETQYF
TRBJ1-1	TRBV3-1	CASSQDEEGTEAFF
TRBJ2-5	TRBV12-3/TRBV12-4	CASSGTGALGTQYF
TRBJ1-2	TRBV6-5	CASSYSGTGGYGYTF
TRBJ1-1	TRBV20-1	CSARSQLNTEAFF
TRBJ1-1	TRBV29-1	CSVVGGQGNMNTEAFF
TRBJ1-1	TRBV3-1	CASSLKTGYEAFF
TRBJ2-7	TRBV9	CASSVAPGNEQYF
TRBJ1-6	TRBV28	CASSSFQGSYNSPLHF
TRBJ2-5	TRBV4-1	CASSQGSQGARGQETQYF
TRBJ2-7	TRBV28	CASSFGRRDRSYEQYF
TRBJ1-2	TRBV28	CASSSLRDYGYTF
TRBJ2-2	TRBV2	CASSEMASSNTGELFF
TRBJ2-5	TRBV12-3/TRBV12-4	CASSDLTGFQETQYF
TRBJ1-2	TRBV6-5	CASSYGPGGISPLGYTF
TRBJ2-5	TRBV2	CASKRESGSARETQYF
TRBJ2-7	TRBV18	CASSPEQEVREQYF
TRBJ1-5	TRBV19	CASSSEGFQPQHF
TRBJ1-5	TRBV6-1	CASITNIQSNQPQHF
TRBJ2-5	TRBV28	CASSFPRKTGQYQETQYF
TRBJ2-2	TRBV28	CASSSTSGTPNTGELFF
TRBJ1-2	TRBV12-3/TRBV12-4	CASSPGGRYGYTF
TRBJ2-5	TRBV6-5	CASSYGGQGQETQYF
TRBJ2-7	TRBV29-1	CSVVVGLAGGNEQYF
TRBJ2-7	TRBV6-5	CASSFDRGTYEQYF
TRBJ1-1	TRBV12-3/TRBV12-4	CASSLGPGSPNTEAFF
TRBJ2-2	TRBV27	CASSLGGADTGELFF
TRBJ2-5	TRBV28	CASSPALALQETQYF
TRBJ2-7	TRBV28	CASRPPGYF
TRBJ1-2	TRBV7-2	CASSFTGMGYGYTF
TRBJ1-5	TRBV24-1	CATSGQPNQPQHF
TRBJ1-1	TRBV6-4	CASSDQGQGMNTEAFF
TRBJ1-1	TRBV10-3	CAIRPGQGAANTEAFF
TRBJ2-7	TRBV4-2	CASSQDIETSGSSYEQYF
TRBJ1-2	TRBV6-1	CASSPYGFYGYTF
TRBJ2-6	TRBV28	CASSYRDGANVLTF
TRBJ1-2	TRBV6-1	CASSGADRHGYTF
TRBJ2-5	TRBV6-1	CASRKLQTQETQYF
TRBJ1-2	TRBV12-3/TRBV12-4	CASSFGTVDYGYTF
TRBJ2-4	TRBV20-1	CSAPSGTVKNIQYF
TRBJ1-5	TRBV20-1	CSATTGVNSQPQHF
TRBJ2-5	TRBV27	CASSGRTERQETQYF
TRBJ1-5	TRBV4-2	CASSREIGGAHQPQHF
TRBJ2-5	TRBV19	CASSSVQGKETQYF
TRBJ1-2	TRBV19	CASSIGGTGRYGYTF
TRBJ1-1	TRBV11-2	CASSWLTGDTGAFF
TRBJ1-1	TRBV28	CAISYSTGRAEAFF
TRBJ1-1	TRBV12-3/TRBV12-4	CASSLTGTEACF
TRBJ2-7	TRBV9	CASSVAPLGSYEQYF
TRBJ2-7	TRBV20-1	CSATSGGASYEQYF
TRBJ2-7	TRBV5-1	CASSLDSRGEQYF
TRBJ2-5	TRBV10-3	CAISDWGQGVQETQYF
TRBJ1-1	TRBV30	CAWSEGRGLAEAFF
TRBJ1-2	TRBV7-8	CASSFTGTGNYGYTF